The 29 T cell receptor beta chains reported below all come from one sample, sequenced in a study of T cells in Graves' hyperthyroidism and ophthalmopathy. Amplified TCR beta CDR3 regions came from RNA transcripts. A set of HTBI primers served as the primers for a first-round RT-PCR of the TCR CDR3. TCRdb redid the calling of the multiplex PCR reads with MiXCR, one entry per CDR3 protein. Of hundreds of thousands of distinct CDR3 sequences listed, around a third are singletons. Sequencing input: blood. The receptor set was obtained from a woman in her thirties or forties with Graves' hyperthyroidism.

The genes are TRBV29-1 and TRBJ2-3; D might be TRBD1 (5 bases). Germline V gene lookup returns CDR1 SQVTM and CDR2 ANQGSEA. This CDR3 has 13 residues. The V end lost 5 bases, the J end lost 1 base, and 10 bases lay between the germline ends. The CDR3 coding sequence is TGCAGCGTTATTGGGGCAGGCACAGATACGCAGTATTTT. Amino acids: CSVIGAGTDTQYF.

This rearrangement joins TRBV7-2 to TRBJ2-7; D not certain. Trimming stripped 1 base from V and 7 bases from J, with 17 bases between. This CDR3 has 15 residues. From germline, CDR1 is SGHTA and CDR2 FQGNSA. The CDR3, as DNA: TGTGCCAGCAGCTTAGATGGGCAGTCCTACAATGAGCAGTACTTC. Amino acids: CASSLDGQSYNEQYF.

With regard to this clonotype: A much larger clone lies a single base off, so this may be a read error. J is TRBJ1-5 and V is TRBV9; D not certain. CDR1 SGDLS and CDR2 YYNGEE come from the germline V gene. Trimming cost V 0 bases and J 2 bases, with 6 bases left between them. This CDR3 comprises 14 residues. Here the CDR3 reads CASSVGMGNQPQHF. The CDR3 nucleotides read TGTGCCAGCAGCGTAGGAATGGGCAATCAGCCCCAGCATTTT.

This clonotype was counted many times. This chain connects TRBV5-1 to TRBJ2-7; 7 bases match TRBD2. Germline CDR1 reads SGHRS; CDR2 reads YFSETQ. With V trimmed by 5 bases and J by 3 bases, 5 bases remained unmatched. The CDR3 consists of 13 residues. The CDR3 DNA sequence: TGCGCCAGCAGGGATGGGGGGGGCTACGAGCAGTACTTC. Translated, it gives CASRDGGGYEQYF.

There are a few counts of this clonotype. The chain is built from TRBV19 and TRBJ1-5; 9 bases are a match to TRBD1. Germline CDR1 and CDR2: LNHDA and SQIVND (reference sequence). V lost 5 bases and J lost 7; bases outside the gene matches: 9. This CDR3 is 15 amino acids long. Here the CDR3 reads CASSLSRDRAQPQHF. The CDR3 region has the DNA TGTGCCAGTAGTTTGTCCCGGGACAGGGCCCAGCCCCAGCATTTT. The full variable domain, with the rest looked up from reference TRBV19 and TRBJ1-5, is DGGITQSPKYLFRKEGQNVTLSCEQNLNHDAMYWYRQDPGQGLRLIYYSQIVNDFQKGDIAEGYSVSREKKESFPLTVTSAQKNPTAFYLCASSLSRDRAQPQHFGDGTRLSIL.

The chain carries TRBV6-5 and TRBJ2-2; D may be TRBD1 or TRBD2 (5 bases each). The germline gives CDR1 MNHEY, CDR2 SVGAGI. This CDR3 has 15 amino acids. V was trimmed by 2 bases and J by 14 bases, leaving 21 bases between them. CDR3 nucleotides: TGTGCCAGCAGTTACGGATGGGGGACCCTTTATGATCTGTTTTTT. Protein sequence: CASSYGWGTLYDLFF.

This clonotype was found many times. The chain recombines TRBV29-1 with TRBJ2-7; D might be TRBD2 (6 bases). The CDR3 has 16 residues. With 0 bases removed from V and 0 bases from J, the gap between germline ends came to 15 bases. In germline, CDR1 is SQVTM, CDR2 ANQGSEA. In nucleotides, the CDR3 is TGCAGCGTTGAAGAAGTGGAGGGCGACAACTCCTACGAGCAGTACTTC. Residues: CSVEEVEGDNSYEQYF.

This clonotype was detected ten times or more. The chain is built from TRBV10-3 and TRBJ1-5; D unresolved. The CDR3 extends over 14 amino acids. CDR1 ENHRY and CDR2 SYGVKD come from the germline V gene. Between the trimmed V and J ends, which lost 3 bases and 0 bases, there was a span of 6 bases. CDR3 residues: CAISDFGSNQPQHF. The CDR3 bases are TGTGCCATCAGTGACTTCGGTAGCAATCAGCCCCAGCATTTT.

This clonotype has a single count. The V gene is TRBV2, the J gene TRBJ1-2; 7 bases are a match to TRBD1. The CDR3 spans 14 residues. Germline V lookup: CDR1 SNHLY, CDR2 FYNNEI. V shed 6 bases, J shed 4 bases, and the junction held 8 bases outside the gene matches. Written as DNA, the CDR3 is TGTGCCAGCAGGATGTCACAGGGGAGCTATGGCTACACCTTC. The encoded protein is CASRMSQGSYGYTF.

In its sample, this clonotype was seen many times. The chain couples TRBV7-8 to TRBJ2-5, with D unclear. This CDR3 spans 15 amino acids. Germline CDR1 SGHVS, CDR2 FQNEAQ. V was clipped by 8 bases and J by 5 bases, with 21 bases between them. The DNA of the CDR3 is TGTGCCAGCGGTAATTTAGGGTTGTCGGAGGAGACCCAGTACTTC. Its translation: CASGNLGLSEETQYF.

The chain combines TRBV7-8 with TRBJ1-6, with D possibly TRBD1 on 5 matching bases. This CDR3 comprises 16 residues. CDR1 SGHVS and CDR2 FQNEAQ come from the germline V gene. The germline V and J ends were trimmed by 1 base and 0 bases, with 7 bases remaining between them. In DNA, the CDR3 is TGTGCCAGCAGCTTAGACGGGGGCTCCTATAATTCACCCCTCCACTTT. Protein product: CASSLDGGSYNSPLHF.

This clonotype has ten or more counts. The chain recombines TRBV15 with TRBJ2-6; D unresolved. Trimming took 1 base from V and 1 from J, leaving 8 bases between them. The CDR3 sequence is 16 residues long. CDR1 LNHNV and CDR2 YYDKDF come from the germline V gene (reference sequence). CDR3 protein: CATSRVKGSGANVLTF. The CDR3 nucleotides are TGTGCCACCAGCAGAGTAAAGGGATCTGGGGCCAACGTCCTGACTTTC.

This clonotype came up many times. This chain uses TRBV19 with TRBJ2-7; TRBD1 aligns across 10 bases. Germline V lookup: CDR1 LNHDA, CDR2 SQIVND (reference sequence). The ends lost 4 bases at V and 1 base at J; junction bases unmatched: 4. CDR3 length: 15 residues. CDR3 protein: CASSNGGQGSYEQYF. The DNA for the CDR3 is TGTGCCAGTAGTAACGGGGGACAGGGGTCCTACGAGCAGTACTTC.

As for this clonotype: A read error may account for a junction end that differs from germline. This rearrangement joins TRBV7-9 to TRBJ1-2, with D perhaps TRBD1 (5 bases). Per germline, CDR1 SEHNR and CDR2 FQNEAQ (reference sequence). The CDR3 consists of 16 residues. CDR3: CASSLGHRKGDYGYAF. The CDR3 DNA sequence: TGTGCCAGCAGCTTAGGCCACAGGAAGGGAGACTATGGCTACGCCTTC.

This clonotype was observed at least ten times. The CDR3: CASRDRNGNTIYF. CDR3 in DNA: TGCGCCAGCAGGGACAGAAATGGAAACACCATATATTTT. V gene TRBV10-2 combines with J gene TRBJ1-3; possible D gene TRBD1, 6 bases. The ends were cut back, 6 bases at V and 3 bases at J, with 9 bases in the middle. Looked up from germline, CDR1 is WSHSY and CDR2 is SAAADI. The CDR3 has 13 amino acids.

Concerning this clonotype itself: This is likely a read error, given that the CDR3 carries no conserved phenylalanine or tryptophan at its end. Because the CDR3's place on the DNA is in doubt, the DNA is left out and the CDR3 is given as listed by TCRdb. The rearrangement joins TRBV7-3 to TRBJ1-5; the table names TRBD1, a call not compared with the DNA. The CDR3 is 11 amino acids in total, end residues counted. In germline, CDR1 is SGHTA, CDR2 FQGTGA. This CDR3 reads CASRSIPGSYR.

This clonotype was found a few times. This sequence joins TRBV5-6 and TRBJ2-2, with D perhaps TRBD2 (6 bases). The V end was cut by 2 bases, the J end by 5 bases, with 13 bases between. From germline, CDR1 is SGHDT and CDR2 YYEEEE. CDR3 length equals 15 residues. CDR3 sequence reads: CASSFMAGPTGELFF. DNA of the CDR3: TGTGCCAGCAGCTTTATGGCGGGGCCGACCGGGGAGCTGTTTTTT.

As to this clonotype: This is likely a read error, given that the CDR3 carries no conserved phenylalanine or tryptophan at its end. This chain connects TRBV9 to TRBJ1-2; D perhaps matches TRBD1 (6 bases). CDR3 length equals 14 residues. Trimming removed 0 bases from V and 3 bases from J, with 9 bases in between. Germline values: CDR1 SGDLS, CDR2 YYNGEE. The CDR3 region has the DNA TGTGCCAGCAGCGTAGGGGGGGGCGACTATGGCTACACCTAC. Protein: CASSVGGGDYGYTY.

This clonotype was seen once. The rearrangement links TRBV7-2 to TRBJ2-7; no reliable D call. The CDR3 totals 12 residues. Trimming took off 0 bases at V and 9 bases at J, with 9 bases between the two ends. Germline V gene data show CDR1 as SGHTA and CDR2 as FQGNSA. In nucleotides, the CDR3 is TGTGCCAGCAGCTTAGCCACAGCATGGCAGTACTTC. This codes for CASSLATAWQYF. Full variable domain (remainder filled in from reference TRBV7-2 and TRBJ2-7): GAGVSQSPSNKVTEKGKDVELRCDPISGHTALYWYRQSLGQGLEFLIYFQGNSAPDKSGLPSDRFSAERTGGSVSTLTIQRTQQEDSAVYLCASSLATAWQYFGPGTRLTVT.

About this clonotype: The junction differs from germline at one of its ends, possibly a read error. The chain links TRBV20-1 to TRBJ2-7; 11 bases are shared with TRBD2. This CDR3 is built from 14 residues. Germline lookup yields CDR1 DFQATT and CDR2 SNEGSKA (reference sequence). This CDR3 is CSAASGLAAYGQYF. The CDR3 bases are TGCAGTGCTGCCTCGGGACTAGCGGCCTACGGGCAGTACTTC.

J is TRBJ1-5 and V is TRBV9; 9 nucleotides align to TRBD1. The trim removed 4 bases at V and 5 bases at J, leaving 7 bases unmatched. The CDR3 covers 15 residues. The V gene's germline CDR1 is SGDLS and CDR2 YYNGEE. In nucleotides, the CDR3 is TGTGCCAGCAGCCGGACAGGGGTGGGGGATCAGCCCCAGCATTTT. As protein: CASSRTGVGDQPQHF.

In its sample, this clonotype was seen a few times. CDR3 region: CASSQDPEVLYGYTF. The CDR3 DNA is TGCGCCAGCAGCCAAGATCCCGAGGTCCTGTATGGCTACACCTTC. The chain joins TRBV4-3 to TRBJ1-2, with unresolved D. The V end lost 0 bases, the J end lost 5 bases, and 13 bases lay between the germline ends. CDR1 is LGHNA, CDR2 YSLEER, per germline. This CDR3 spans 15 amino acids.

This clonotype was seen at least ten times. CDR3 DNA: TGTGCCATCAGTGACTTCCACGAGCAGTACTTC. Translated: CAISDFHEQYF. The chain links TRBV10-3 to TRBJ2-7; D is undetermined. From germline, CDR1 is ENHRY and CDR2 SYGVKD. This CDR3 is 11 amino acids long. Trimming left V 3 bases short and J 5 bases short, with 5 bases between.

The table lists this clonotype with a few counts. This rearrangement joins TRBV9 to TRBJ1-1; 8 nucleotides line up with TRBD1. V shed 4 bases, J shed 8 bases, and the junction held 7 bases outside the gene matches. This CDR3 spans 13 amino acids. Germline CDR1 reads SGDLS; CDR2 reads YYNGEE. The CDR3 loop is CASSQVRTGEAFF. CDR3 nucleotide sequence: TGTGCCAGCAGCCAAGTTAGGACAGGGGAAGCTTTCTTT.

This clonotype came up a few times. This chain joins TRBV19 and TRBJ2-7, with D possibly TRBD1 on 6 matching bases. V was clipped by 4 bases and J by 1 base, with 11 bases between them. CDR3 length equals 14 residues. Germline values: CDR1 LNHDA, CDR2 SQIVND (reference sequence). This chain's CDR3 is CASSTSDRSYEQYF. The CDR3 nucleotides read TGTGCCAGTAGTACCTCGGACAGATCCTACGAGCAGTACTTC.

V gene TRBV5-1 combines with J gene TRBJ2-1; TRBD1 agrees at 9 bases. Germline-derived CDR1 and CDR2 are SGHRS and YFSETQ. With V trimmed by 4 bases and J by 8 bases, 10 bases remained unmatched. The CDR3 loop spans 15 amino acids. CDR3: CASSLRDRVRDEQFF. CDR3 DNA: TGCGCCAGCAGCCTCCGGGACAGGGTAAGGGATGAGCAGTTCTTC.

This clonotype was observed at least ten times. The CDR3 nucleotides read TGTGCCAGCAGCCCCCGCGGGGATTCACCCCTCCACTTT. It specifies CASSPRGDSPLHF. The chain uses TRBV14 and TRBJ1-6; D gene unclear. The CDR3 has 13 amino acids. Germline V gene sequence: CDR1 SGHDN, CDR2 FVKESK. V dropped 4 bases and J dropped 8 bases, with 9 bases sitting between them.

This clonotype occurred many times. The chain combines TRBV11-2 with TRBJ1-2, with 7 bases lining up with TRBD1. The CDR3 sequence is 14 residues long. Germline CDR1 and CDR2: SGHAT and FQNNGV. V trimming: 6 bases; J trimming: 2 bases; junction bases outside the gene matches: 6. Written as DNA, the CDR3 is TGTGCCAGCAGACCCGACAGGGCGAACTATGGCTACACCTTC. Its translation is CASRPDRANYGYTF.

The chain employs TRBV6-1 and TRBJ1-2; perhaps TRBD1 as D (5 bases). Between the trimmed V and J ends, which lost 5 bases and 7 bases, there was a span of 20 bases. From germline, CDR1 is MNHNS and CDR2 SASEGT. The CDR3 extends over 15 amino acids. The CDR3: CASSRGGDGNRGYTF. DNA for the CDR3: TGTGCCAGCAGTAGGGGCGGGGACGGTAATCGTGGCTACACCTTC.